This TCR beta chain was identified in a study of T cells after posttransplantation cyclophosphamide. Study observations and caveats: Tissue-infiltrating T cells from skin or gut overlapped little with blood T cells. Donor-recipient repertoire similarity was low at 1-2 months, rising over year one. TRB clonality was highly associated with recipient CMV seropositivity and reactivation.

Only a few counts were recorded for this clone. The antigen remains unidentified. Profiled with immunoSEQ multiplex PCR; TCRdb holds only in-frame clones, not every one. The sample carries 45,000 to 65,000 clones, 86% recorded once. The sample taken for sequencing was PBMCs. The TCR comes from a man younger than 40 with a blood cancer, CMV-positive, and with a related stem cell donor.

The CDR3 coding sequence is TGTGCCAGCAGCGTAGGAGGGAGCTACGAGCAGTACTTC. This translates into CASSVGGSYEQYF. This chain uses TRBV9 with TRBJ2-7; D may be TRBD2 (5 bases). V dropped 0 bases and J dropped 3 bases, with 7 bases sitting between them. This CDR3 has 13 residues. Germline values: CDR1 SGDLS, CDR2 YYNGEE.